These 31 T cell receptor beta chains originate from one sample sequenced in a study of blood T cell repertoires in COVID-19. The assay was immunoSEQ multiplex PCR, and TCRdb's table has in-frame clones only and misses some. The sample has approximately 360,000 clones, around 87% seen once. Sequencing was performed on PBMCs or T cells enriched from blood (not recorded which). The receptors were gathered from a woman aged 30 to 39 with acute COVID-19.

This clone has a handful of counts. This chain uses TRBV19 with TRBJ1-2; D is uncertain. This CDR3 is built from 16 residues. Trimming took off 3 bases at V and 4 bases at J, with 18 bases between the two ends. Germline lookup yields CDR1 LNHDA and CDR2 SQIVND (reference sequence). The CDR3 DNA reads TGTGCCAGTAGTATCCCCCCCCCTCGGGATGGCTATGGCTACACCTTC. This encodes CASSIPPPRDGYGYTF.

The V call is TRBV9, the J call TRBJ2-3, with TRBD2 matching over 9 bases. The CDR3 totals 18 residues. CDR1 and CDR2 (germline): SGDLS, YYNGEE. V trimming: 4 bases; J trimming: 4 bases; junction bases outside the gene matches: 16. For the CDR3, the DNA is TGTGCCAGCAGCCCCGGACGGGTTCGCGGGGGGGCCGCAGATACGCAGTATTTT. It codes for CASSPGRVRGGAADTQYF.

On this clone itself: The sample carries other DNA sequences with the same CDR3. V is TRBV6-2 or TRBV6-3 and J is TRBJ2-2; D is unclear. Germline CDR1 MNHEY, CDR2 SVGEGT. With 5 bases removed from V and 2 bases from J, the gap between germline ends came to 12 bases. The CDR3 length is 15 residues. The chain's CDR3 is CASSQPLINTGELFF. CDR3 DNA sequence: TGTGCCAGCAGTCAACCCCTAATTAACACCGGGGAGCTGTTTTTT.

V usage is TRBV28 and J usage is TRBJ1-2, with D perhaps matching TRBD1 (6 bases). Germline CDR1 reads MDHEN; CDR2 reads SYDVKM. This CDR3 is 14 amino acids long. The V gene lost 5 bases and the J gene lost 8 bases, with 18 bases spanning the gap. This CDR3 is CASSPGHLPLGYTF. The DNA of the CDR3 is TGTGCCAGCAGTCCGGGACATCTCCCTTTAGGCTACACCTTC.

V usage is TRBV10-3 and J usage is TRBJ2-1; 8 bases map to TRBD1. The CDR3 is 13 amino acids. Germline V gene sequence: CDR1 ENHRY, CDR2 SYGVKD. Germline trimming cut 3 bases from V and 6 bases from J; bases unmatched to any gene: 1. The CDR3 nucleotides read TGTGCCATCAGTGATACAGGGGGCAATGAGCAGTTCTTC. Translation gives CAISDTGGNEQFF.

The J gene is TRBJ1-2, the V gene TRBV5-1; D unresolved. V gave up 4 bases and J gave up 0 bases, with 19 bases separating them. This CDR3 has 17 residues. CDR1 is SGHRS and CDR2 is YFSETQ in the germline V gene. The CDR3 DNA is TGCGCCAGCAGCCCCCGCTGGGAGGGCGGAACTAACTATGGCTACACCTTC. Its translation: CASSPRWEGGTNYGYTF.

The CDR3 DNA reads TGTGCCAGCAGCCATGACAGCCCCAATGAGCAGTTCTTC. Protein sequence: CASSHDSPNEQFF. V and J are TRBV11-2 and TRBJ2-1; possible D gene TRBD1, 5 bases. Germline CDR1 SGHAT, CDR2 FQNNGV. The CDR3 consists of 13 residues. Trimming cost V 5 bases and J 6 bases, with 11 bases left between them.

This rearrangement joins TRBV5-1 to TRBJ2-3; TRBD1 matches 7 bases. The germline V gene has CDR1 SGHRS and CDR2 YFSETQ. The V and J ends lost 4 bases and 6 bases, in that order; junction bases with no gene match: 8. The CDR3 covers 14 residues. This chain's CDR3 is CASSPRGSEDTQYF. The DNA of the CDR3 is TGCGCCAGCAGCCCCAGGGGGAGTGAGGATACGCAGTATTTT.

CDR3: CASSPWPGDYGYTF. The CDR3 nucleotides are TGTGCCAGCAGCCCCTGGCCCGGGGATTATGGCTACACCTTC. The V and J genes are TRBV5-6 and TRBJ1-2; D gene ambiguous. The CDR3 loop spans 14 amino acids. The V end was cut by 4 bases, the J end by 5 bases, with 15 bases between. The V gene's germline CDR1 is SGHDT and CDR2 YYEEEE.

The chain has TRBV1 and TRBJ1-5. TRBV1 is marked as a pseudogene. This CDR3 contains 16 residues. The CDR3 DNA follows: TGCACCAGCAGCCCCGGAGGGTGTTCTAGCAATCAGCCCCAGCATTTT. The encoded protein is CTSSPGGCSSNQPQHF.

V is TRBV4-2 and J is TRBJ1-2; the match to TRBD1 covers 11 bases. Germline V lookup: CDR1 LGHNA, CDR2 YNFKEQ. The CDR3 totals 15 residues. Trimming took 4 bases from V and 2 from J; bases not matched to a gene: 3. CDR3 sequence reads: CASSPGQGGNYGYTF. The CDR3 coding sequence is TGTGCCAGCAGCCCGGGACAGGGGGGGAACTATGGCTACACCTTC.

V usage is TRBV5-1 and J usage is TRBJ1-6; no definite D call. The CDR3 has 16 residues. Germline assignment: CDR1 SGHRS and CDR2 YFSETQ. V shed 1 base and J shed 0 bases, with 8 bases lying between them. The CDR3 reads CASSLTGSSYNSPLHF. The CDR3 DNA reads TGCGCCAGCAGCTTGACGGGGAGCTCCTATAATTCACCCCTCCACTTT.

V is TRBV29-1 and J is TRBJ1-2; D is unresolved. This CDR3 contains 13 residues. CDR1 and CDR2 (germline): SQVTM, ANQGSEA. V was clipped by 6 bases and J by 7 bases, with 18 bases between them. CDR3 protein: CSVTDKLGGGYTF. The DNA for the CDR3 is TGCAGCGTGACCGACAAGTTAGGAGGTGGCTACACCTTC.

J is TRBJ2-7 and V is TRBV10-2; 7 bases match TRBD1. The ends lost 6 bases at V and 6 bases at J; junction bases unmatched: 2. CDR3 length: 11 residues. Germline V gives CDR1 WSHSY, CDR2 SAAADI. The CDR3 reads CASRTGIEQYF. CDR3 nucleotide sequence: TGCGCCAGCAGGACAGGGATCGAGCAGTACTTC.

The chain combines TRBV5-1 with TRBJ1-1; possible D gene TRBD1, 6 bases. The CDR3 runs to 15 residues. Germline CDR1 and CDR2: SGHRS and YFSETQ. V was trimmed by 0 bases and J by 0 bases, leaving 9 bases between them. CDR3 loop: CASSLGTALNTEAFF. As DNA, the CDR3 is TGCGCCAGCAGCTTGGGGACAGCTCTGAACACTGAAGCTTTCTTT.

This rearrangement joins TRBV2 to TRBJ1-5; 9 nucleotides align to TRBD1. CDR1 is SNHLY and CDR2 is FYNNEI in the germline V gene. J gave up 1 base and V 9 bases, and 13 bases lay outside the gene matches. The CDR3 extends over 17 amino acids. The CDR3, as DNA: TGTGCCAGTGGGACAGGGAACTTAATTGGGAGCAATCAGCCCCAGCATTTT. Its protein product is CASGTGNLIGSNQPQHF.

The CDR3 DNA follows: TGTGCCAGCAGCTTGGCAGGGAGGGGCACAGATACGCAGTATTTT. Amino acid sequence: CASSLAGRGTDTQYF. The chain carries TRBV5-8 and TRBJ2-3; 7 nucleotides agree with TRBD2. The germline V gene encodes CDR1 SGHTS and CDR2 YDEGEE. Trimming removed 0 bases from V and 1 base from J; junction bases left unmatched: 2. The CDR3 contains 15 residues.

The chain is built from TRBV30 and TRBJ1-6, with D possibly TRBD1 on 6 matching bases. V was pared by 0 bases and J by 9 bases, with 12 bases between. CDR3 length equals 14 residues. Looked up from germline, CDR1 is GTSNPN and CDR2 is SVGIG (reference sequence). The CDR3 is CAWSVSGASSPLHF. CDR3 sequence (DNA): TGTGCCTGGAGTGTATCAGGGGCCTCTTCACCCCTCCACTTT.

The chain's CDR3 is CASSMDQLNEQFF. The CDR3 nucleotides read TGTGCCAGCAGCATGGACCAACTCAATGAGCAGTTCTTC. The chain combines TRBV5-4 with TRBJ2-1; no reliable D call. Germline values: CDR1 SGHNT, CDR2 YYREEE (reference sequence). The V gene lost 4 bases and the J gene lost 6 bases, with 11 bases spanning the gap. There are 13 residues in the CDR3.

This clone occurred once. The rearrangement links TRBV29-1 to TRBJ1-3; TRBD1 aligns across 9 bases. Germline loops: CDR1 SQVTM, CDR2 ANQGSEA. The CDR3 has 14 amino acids. With V trimmed by 7 bases and J by 3 bases, 7 bases remained unmatched. The CDR3 sequence: CSATDRGVGNTIYF. As DNA, the CDR3 is TGCAGCGCAACTGACAGGGGGGTTGGAAACACCATATATTTT.

V usage is TRBV4-1 and J usage is TRBJ2-7, with D possibly matching TRBD1 (6 bases). CDR1 and CDR2 from the germline V gene are MGHRA and YSYEKL. This CDR3 is built from 14 residues. Trimming removed 1 base from V and 3 bases from J, with 10 bases in between. The CDR3 region is CASSQGRGNYEQYF. CDR3 coding DNA: TGCGCCAGCAGCCAAGGCAGGGGAAACTACGAGCAGTACTTC.

The chain uses TRBV5-4 and TRBJ2-1, with 12 nucleotides matching TRBD2. The CDR3 has 16 amino acids. Germline V lookup: CDR1 SGHNT, CDR2 YYREEE (reference sequence). Trimming took 4 bases from V and 7 from J; bases not matched to a gene: 9. The CDR3 reads CASSPEASGGANEQFF. The CDR3 coding sequence is TGTGCCAGCAGCCCGGAGGCTAGCGGGGGGGCGAATGAGCAGTTCTTC.

V is TRBV9 and J is TRBJ1-2; D perhaps matches TRBD1 (5 bases). Germline V gene sequence: CDR1 SGDLS, CDR2 YYNGEE. The CDR3 covers 16 residues. Between the trimmed V and J ends, which lost 3 bases and 4 bases, there was a span of 19 bases. The DNA for the CDR3 is TGTGCCAGCAGCGCCCCGGGAGGGGCGATTTCCTATGGCTACACCTTC. Translating it yields CASSAPGGAISYGYTF.

The CDR3: CASSQHSPVNTEAFF. The DNA for the CDR3 is TGTGCCAGCAGCCAGCACAGCCCCGTGAACACTGAAGCTTTCTTT. The chain recombines TRBV7-9 with TRBJ1-1; D uncertain. V was cut by 5 bases and J by 0 bases, with 13 bases left in between. The germline CDR1 and CDR2 sequences are SEHNR and FQNEAQ (reference sequence). This CDR3 comprises 15 residues.

The chain uses TRBV5-6 and TRBJ2-7, with a weak D call TRBD1 (6 bases). CDR1 and CDR2 from the germline V gene are SGHDT and YYEEEE. V was clipped by 3 bases and J by 2 bases, with 15 bases between them. The CDR3 extends over 15 amino acids. The CDR3 loop reads CASSSLGAGAYEQYF. The CDR3 DNA is TGTGCCAGCAGCTCGCTGGGGGCTGGAGCCTACGAGCAGTACTTC.

Details on this clone: The germline gene is not matched at one end of the junction; a read error may be the cause. The chain is built from TRBV19 and TRBJ1-2, with D unresolved. The CDR3 contains 11 residues. The germline CDR1 and CDR2 sequences are LNHDA and SQIVND (reference sequence). CDR3 sequence (DNA): TGTGCCAGTAGTATAGGGACTATTACCCTCTTC. It codes for CASSIGTITLF. Supplemented by reference TRBV19 and TRBJ1-2, the full variable domain reads DGGITQSPKYLFRKEGQNVTLSCEQNLNHDAMYWYRQDPGQGLRLIYYSQIVNDFQKGDIAEGYSVSREKKESFPLTVTSAQKNPTAFYLCASSIGTITLFGSGTRLTVV.

The genes are TRBV21-1 and TRBJ1-5; TRBD1 is the table's D call, not checked against the DNA. TRBV21-1 is designated a pseudogene. This CDR3 is 19 amino acids long. The CDR3 region has the DNA TGTGCCAGCATCTCTGGTAGGGGGACAGGGGAACTGGTGGATCAGCCCCAGCATTTT. It translates to CASISGRGTGELVDQPQHF.

The chain is built from TRBV2 and TRBJ2-1; 10 bases map to TRBD2. Germline-derived CDR1 and CDR2 are SNHLY and FYNNEI. V lost 4 bases and J lost 6; bases outside the gene matches: 6. The CDR3 runs to 15 residues. CDR3 sequence (DNA): TGTGCCAGCAGTGCTCTAGCGGGGGTTTCCAATGAGCAGTTCTTC. Translation gives CASSALAGVSNEQFF.

The chain combines TRBV2 with TRBJ2-2, with D perhaps TRBD2 (5 bases). The CDR3 consists of 16 residues. Germline V gives CDR1 SNHLY, CDR2 FYNNEI. V lost 6 bases to trimming and J lost 0 bases, with 14 bases between them. The CDR3, as DNA: TGTGCCAGCAGAAAGTCAGTCGGGGCGAACACCGGGGAGCTGTTTTTT. Protein: CASRKSVGANTGELFF.

V and J are TRBV7-8 and TRBJ1-3, with D tentatively TRBD1 (5 bases). This CDR3 is built from 15 residues. Germline V gene sequence: CDR1 SGHVS, CDR2 FQNEAQ. V shed 5 bases and J shed 4 bases, with 15 bases lying between them. The CDR3 DNA follows: TGTGCCAGCAGCCTCGGCGGGGGTCGGGGAAACACCATATATTTT. It translates to CASSLGGGRGNTIYF. The whole variable domain, filled in from reference TRBV7-8 and TRBJ1-3, reads GAGVSQSPRYKVAKRGQDVALRCDPISGHVSLFWYQQALGQGPEFLTYFQNEAQLDKSGLPSDRFFAERPEGSVSTLKIQRTQQEDSAVYLCASSLGGGRGNTIYFGEGSWLTVV.

The genes are TRBV24-1 and TRBJ2-1, with 9 positions matching TRBD1. Germline V CDR1 and CDR2: KGHDR, SFDVKD. The CDR3 totals 14 residues. V lost 8 bases, J lost 8 bases, and 9 bases stayed unmatched. The CDR3 here is CATTPGTGRHEQFF. The CDR3 bases are TGTGCCACCACTCCCGGGACAGGGAGACATGAGCAGTTCTTC.